The 24 T cell receptor beta chains given below trace back to one sample, sequenced in a study of blood T cell repertoires in COVID-19. The table came from immunoSEQ multiplex PCR; TCRdb's copy has only in-frame clones and leaves some out. The table has fewer than 85,000 clones, approximately 79% seen once. The sample was peripheral blood. These TCRs come from a man aged 60-69 years with active or convalescent COVID-19.

The chain joins TRBV7-6 to TRBJ2-7, with 7 bases that match TRBD1. Trimming took 0 bases from V and 2 from J; bases not matched to a gene: 4. This CDR3 comprises 15 residues. From germline, CDR1 is SGHVS and CDR2 FNYEAQ. CDR3 DNA sequence: TGTGCCAGCAGCTTAGCCCCCGGGACAGCCTACGAGCAGTACTTC. It codes for CASSLAPGTAYEQYF.

This clone was seen more than once but under ten times. The V and J genes are TRBV18 and TRBJ1-6; D is unclear. This CDR3 region has 13 residues. From germline, CDR1 is KGHSH and CDR2 LQKENI. V was trimmed by 6 bases and J by 5 bases, leaving 8 bases between them. CDR3 bases: TGTGCCAGCTCGCCCGGGAATAATTCACCCCTCCACTTT. Translated, it gives CASSPGNNSPLHF. Full variable domain (outside the CDR3, taken from reference TRBV18 and TRBJ1-6): NAGVMQNPRHLVRRRGQEARLRCSPMKGHSHVYWYRQLPEEGLKFMVYLQKENIIDESGMPKERFSAEFPKEGPSILRIQQVVRGDSAAYFCASSPGNNSPLHFGNGTRLTVT.

DNA of the CDR3: TGTGCCAGCAGCGCCCCCCTAGCGGGGGTCTACGAGCAGTACTTC. Translation gives CASSAPLAGVYEQYF. The V gene is TRBV2, the J gene TRBJ2-7; 10 bases align to TRBD2. J was trimmed by 3 bases and V by 6 bases; bases with no gene match: 8. The CDR3 length is 15 residues. Germline V gene data show CDR1 as SNHLY and CDR2 as FYNNEI.

This clone was counted between two and nine times. This rearrangement joins TRBV10-1 to TRBJ1-1; TRBD1 aligns across 11 bases. Germline values: CDR1 WNHNN, CDR2 SYGVQD (reference sequence). J gave up 5 bases and V 5 bases, and 7 bases lay outside the gene matches. This CDR3 has 15 amino acids. CDR3 DNA sequence: TGCGCCAGCAGTAGGAGGGACAGGGGGTGGACTGAAGCTTTCTTT. Translation gives CASSRRDRGWTEAFF.

The V gene is TRBV9, the J gene TRBJ2-3; no firm D call. Germline values: CDR1 SGDLS, CDR2 YYNGEE. V gave up 0 bases and J gave up 6 bases, with 11 bases separating them. CDR3 length: 14 amino acids. In nucleotides, the CDR3 is TGTGCCAGCAGCGTAGCTCTGTCTGCGGATACGCAGTATTTT. Its protein is CASSVALSADTQYF. The variable domain in full, with the rest retrieved from reference TRBV9 and TRBJ2-3, is DSGVTQTPKHLITATGQRVTLRCSPRSGDLSVYWYQQSLDQGLQFLIQYYNGEERAKGNILERFSAQQFPDLHSELNLSSLELGDSALYFCASSVALSADTQYFGPGTRLTVL.

The rearrangement joins TRBV19 to TRBJ2-7; D not resolved. Germline V gives CDR1 LNHDA, CDR2 SQIVND (reference sequence). V was pared by 1 base and J by 4 bases, with 8 bases between. CDR3 length: 13 residues. The CDR3 reads CASSIGLIYEQYF. In DNA, the CDR3 is TGTGCCAGTAGTATAGGACTGATTTACGAGCAGTACTTC.

Here the CDR3 reads CASSLASGTGGGYTF. CDR3 DNA: TGTGCCAGCAGCTTAGCTTCCGGGACAGGGGGTGGCTACACCTTC. This sequence joins TRBV7-2 and TRBJ1-2; 11 bases are shared with TRBD1. This CDR3 is 15 amino acids long. With 0 bases clipped from V and 7 bases from J, the junction kept 4 bases outside the gene matches. Germline assignment: CDR1 SGHTA and CDR2 FQGNSA.

This chain links TRBV9 with TRBJ1-5; D ambiguous. With 2 bases removed from V and 4 bases from J, the gap between germline ends came to 10 bases. The CDR3 totals 14 residues. From germline, CDR1 is SGDLS and CDR2 YYNGEE. The CDR3 bases are TGTGCCAGCAGCGTTGGGCAGAAAAATCAGCCCCAGCATTTT. Protein product: CASSVGQKNQPQHF. Variable domain in full (rest from reference TRBV9 and TRBJ1-5): DSGVTQTPKHLITATGQRVTLRCSPRSGDLSVYWYQQSLDQGLQFLIQYYNGEERAKGNILERFSAQQFPDLHSELNLSSLELGDSALYFCASSVGQKNQPQHFGDGTRLSIL.

This clone was found a few times. This chain connects TRBV19 to TRBJ2-7; D might be TRBD2 (5 bases). V was clipped by 8 bases and J by 0 bases, with 11 bases between them. Germline loops: CDR1 LNHDA, CDR2 SQIVND (reference sequence). This CDR3 has 13 residues. The CDR3 DNA sequence: TGTGCCAGTTCCCTGGGGAGCTCCTACGAGCAGTACTTC. This translates into CASSLGSSYEQYF.

The chain is built from TRBV7-9 and TRBJ1-6; TRBD1 might be the D (6 bases). The V end lost 2 bases, the J end lost 10 bases, and 12 bases lay between the germline ends. The CDR3 extends over 14 amino acids. Germline V lookup: CDR1 SEHNR, CDR2 FQNEAQ (reference sequence). The CDR3 DNA follows: TGTGCCAGCAGCTTACCCTACAGGGACTCACCCCTCCACTTT. Amino acid sequence: CASSLPYRDSPLHF. The whole variable domain, remainder taken from reference TRBV7-9 and TRBJ1-6, is DTGVSQNPRHKITKRGQNVTFRCDPISEHNRLYWYRQTLGQGPEFLTYFQNEAQLEKSRLLSDRFSAERPKGSFSTLEIQRTEQGDSAMYLCASSLPYRDSPLHFGNGTRLTVT.

This CDR3 reads CASRTQTGGTYRSSYEQYF. CDR3 nucleotide sequence: TGTGCCAGCAGGACCCAAACGGGGGGTACCTATCGAAGCTCCTACGAGCAGTACTTC. The chain combines TRBV5-6 with TRBJ2-7, with 7 bases aligning to TRBD2. The J segment lost 0 bases and the V segment lost 5 bases, leaving 20 bases of the junction unmatched. CDR1 is SGHDT and CDR2 is YYEEEE in the germline V gene. The CDR3 totals 19 residues. Full variable domain (remainder filled in from reference TRBV5-6 and TRBJ2-7): DAGVTQSPTHLIKTRGQQVTLRCSPKSGHDTVSWYQQALGQGPQFIFQYYEEEERQRGNFPDRFSGHQFPNYSSELNVNALLLGDSALYLCASRTQTGGTYRSSYEQYFGPGTRLTVT.

This sequence joins TRBV2 and TRBJ2-5; 7 nucleotides align to TRBD2. V gave up 6 bases and J gave up 2 bases; unmatched junction bases: 3. This CDR3 is 13 amino acids long. The germline V gene has CDR1 SNHLY and CDR2 FYNNEI. DNA for the CDR3: TGTGCCAGCAGATGGCGGGGGCAAGAGACCCAGTACTTC. Amino acids: CASRWRGQETQYF.

This chain links TRBV28 with TRBJ1-5; D remains unclear. Trimming stripped 7 bases from V and 4 bases from J, with 8 bases between. This CDR3 region has 12 residues. CDR1 MDHEN and CDR2 SYDVKM come from the germline V gene. CDR3 nucleotide sequence: TGTGCCAGCACCGGAGGGAATCAGCCCCAGCATTTT. Amino acids: CASTGGNQPQHF.

This clone was observed a single time. The chain has TRBV27 and TRBJ2-2, with D maybe TRBD1 (5 bases). The CDR3 loop spans 12 amino acids. CDR1 is MNHEY and CDR2 is SMNVEV in the germline V gene (reference sequence). Trimming took 8 bases from V and 6 from J, leaving 10 bases between them. CDR3 protein: CASGQGSGELFF. CDR3 DNA: TGTGCCAGCGGCCAGGGTTCCGGGGAGCTGTTTTTT.

The gene calls are TRBV15 and TRBJ2-3, with D hard to call. The CDR3 has 14 amino acids. Germline CDR1 is LNHNV and CDR2 is YYDKDF (reference sequence). The V end was cut by 3 bases, the J end by 8 bases, with 15 bases between. The CDR3 here is CATSSPSRSSTQYF. The CDR3 DNA is TGTGCCACCAGCAGCCCCTCTAGGTCAAGTACGCAGTATTTT.

The chain carries TRBV29-1 and TRBJ1-5; D may be TRBD1 (5 bases). The CDR3 runs 12 residues. Per germline, CDR1 SQVTM and CDR2 ANQGSEA. Trimming removed 4 bases at V and 5 bases at J, with 9 bases between. The CDR3 DNA reads as TGCAGCGTTGGGGGGGATGATCAGCCCCAGCATTTT. This codes for CSVGGDDQPQHF.

V usage is TRBV4-2 and J usage is TRBJ2-7; D may be TRBD1 (5 bases). The CDR3 sequence is 14 residues long. V was shortened by 0 bases and J by 3 bases, with 9 bases between the two germline ends. Per germline, CDR1 LGHNA and CDR2 YNFKEQ. In nucleotides, the CDR3 is TGTGCCAGCAGCCAAGAGGTGACAGTCTACGAGCAGTACTTC. It translates to CASSQEVTVYEQYF.

The V and J genes are TRBV10-3 and TRBJ1-1, with 9 bases aligning to TRBD1. The CDR3 totals 15 residues. V dropped 2 bases and J dropped 4; count of bases not matched to a gene: 5. The V gene's germline CDR1 is ENHRY and CDR2 SYGVKD. The CDR3, as DNA: TGTGCCATCAGTGAGCCAGCGACAGGGGGCACTGAAGCTTTCTTT. Residues: CAISEPATGGTEAFF.

In regard to this clone: Other DNA variants within this sample encode the same CDR3. The genes are TRBV5-6 and TRBJ1-1; D remains ambiguous. The V and J ends lost 0 bases and 3 bases respectively, with 3 bases between them. Germline-derived CDR1 and CDR2 are SGHDT and YYEEEE. There are 12 residues in the CDR3. This CDR3 reads CASSLVYTEAFF. DNA of the CDR3: TGTGCCAGCAGCTTGGTATACACTGAAGCTTTCTTT.

The chain employs TRBV6-5 and TRBJ2-1; 10 bases are shared with TRBD2. CDR1 MNHEY and CDR2 SVGAGI come from the germline V gene. The CDR3 runs to 15 residues. V lost 2 bases, J lost 3 bases, and 1 base stayed unmatched. The CDR3 loop reads CASSYKRGGYNEQFF. As DNA, the CDR3 is TGTGCCAGCAGTTACAAGCGGGGGGGCTACAATGAGCAGTTCTTC.

The V gene is TRBV7-2, the J gene TRBJ1-2, with 9 bases aligning to TRBD1. Trimming removed 6 bases from V and 4 bases from J; junction bases left unmatched: 6. In germline, CDR1 is SGHTA, CDR2 FQGNSA. There are 14 residues in the CDR3. This chain's CDR3 is CASSLDRGGYGYTF. The CDR3 nucleotides are TGTGCCAGCAGTCTGGACAGGGGAGGCTATGGCTACACCTTC.

The chain combines TRBV18 with TRBJ2-5; the D gene is possibly TRBD2 (5 bases). The CDR3 is 15 amino acids. The germline CDR1 and CDR2 sequences are KGHSH and LQKENI. The ends were cut back, 4 bases at V and 1 base at J, with 13 bases in the middle. CDR3 coding DNA: TGTGCCAGCTCACTGTCGAGAGGGTCCCAAGAGACCCAGTACTTC. Translated: CASSLSRGSQETQYF.

The chain links TRBV19 to TRBJ2-2, with TRBD1 identical over 7 bases. After removal of 7 bases from V and 5 bases from J, the junction contained 7 bases not matched to a gene. The CDR3 runs to 14 residues. The germline gives CDR1 LNHDA, CDR2 SQIVND (reference sequence). The CDR3 protein is CASNDRAPTGELFF. CDR3 coding DNA: TGTGCCAGTAATGACAGGGCCCCAACCGGGGAGCTGTTTTTT.

This rearrangement joins TRBV5-4 to TRBJ1-2, with 7 bases aligning to TRBD1. This CDR3 region has 13 residues. The ends lost 7 bases at V and 6 bases at J; junction bases unmatched: 9. Germline V lookup: CDR1 SGHNT, CDR2 YYREEE (reference sequence). As DNA, the CDR3 is TGTGCCAGCCGTTTCGACAGGGTGAATGGCTACACCTTC. Translating gives CASRFDRVNGYTF.